This T cell receptor beta chain emerged from a study of T cell responses to AZD1222 COVID-19 vaccine. General study points: The span of vaccine-associated CD4 TCRs extended across spike, with dominance at 160-218 and 743-854. Baseline antibody screening turned up just six seropositive AZD1222 recipients.

The CDR3 has 16 amino acids. Trimming removed 0 bases from V and 6 bases from J, with 15 bases in between. Germline V gene lookup returns CDR1 SGDLS and CDR2 YYNGEE. Clones were sequenced by immunoSEQ multiplex PCR, and TCRdb holds only the in-frame ones, with some missing. In the table there are around 73,000 clones, 80% to 90% of which are singletons. Pooling covered second doses at about 4 or about 12 weeks. As concerns this clone: Its matching antigen is unknown.

V gene TRBV9 combines with J gene TRBJ2-2; D possibly corresponds to TRBD1 (5 bases). This TCR derives from an adult who received the AZD1222 COVID-19 vaccine. The sequenced sample was peripheral blood, obtained 28 days after the second AZD1222 dose. The CDR3: CASSVEAFEGAGELFF. CDR3 nucleotide sequence: TGTGCCAGCAGCGTAGAGGCCTTCGAAGGGGCCGGGGAGCTGTTTTTT.